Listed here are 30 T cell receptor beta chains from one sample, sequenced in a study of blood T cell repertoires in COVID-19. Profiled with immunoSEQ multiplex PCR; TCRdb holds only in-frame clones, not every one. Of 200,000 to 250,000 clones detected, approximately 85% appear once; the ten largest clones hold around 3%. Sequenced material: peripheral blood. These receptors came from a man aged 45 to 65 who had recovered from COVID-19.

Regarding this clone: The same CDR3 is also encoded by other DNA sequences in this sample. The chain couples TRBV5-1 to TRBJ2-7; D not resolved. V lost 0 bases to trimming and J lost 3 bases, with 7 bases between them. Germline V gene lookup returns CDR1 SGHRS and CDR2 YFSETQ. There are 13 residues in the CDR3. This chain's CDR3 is CASSLVTGYEQYF. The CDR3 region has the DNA TGCGCCAGCAGCTTGGTAACGGGCTACGAGCAGTACTTC.

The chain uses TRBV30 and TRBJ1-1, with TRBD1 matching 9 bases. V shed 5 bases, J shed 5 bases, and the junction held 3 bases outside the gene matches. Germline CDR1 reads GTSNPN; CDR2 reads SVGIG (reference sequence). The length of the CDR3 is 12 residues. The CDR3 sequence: CAWGTGWTEAFF. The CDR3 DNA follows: TGTGCCTGGGGGACAGGGTGGACTGAAGCTTTCTTT.

This chain's CDR3 is CASSPEGRLGLSPLHF. The CDR3 region has the DNA TGCGCCAGCAGCCCGGAGGGACGGCTGGGGCTTTCACCCCTCCACTTT. The chain has TRBV5-1 and TRBJ1-6; tentative D call: TRBD1 (5 bases). The CDR3 extends over 16 amino acids. The germline CDR1 and CDR2 sequences are SGHRS and YFSETQ. V was pared by 4 bases and J by 9 bases, with 20 bases between.

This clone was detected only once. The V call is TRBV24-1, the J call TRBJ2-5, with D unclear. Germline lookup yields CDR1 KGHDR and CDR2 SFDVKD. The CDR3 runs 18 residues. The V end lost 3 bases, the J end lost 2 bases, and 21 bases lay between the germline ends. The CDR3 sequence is CATSDNLGRQGSQETQYF. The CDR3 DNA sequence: TGTGCCACCAGTGATAACCTTGGGCGACAAGGATCACAAGAGACCCAGTACTTC.

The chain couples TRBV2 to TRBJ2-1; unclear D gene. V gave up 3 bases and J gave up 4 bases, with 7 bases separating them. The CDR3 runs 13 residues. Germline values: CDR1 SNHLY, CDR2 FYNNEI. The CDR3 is CASSDGRYNEQFF. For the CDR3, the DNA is TGTGCCAGCAGTGATGGCCGATACAATGAGCAGTTCTTC.

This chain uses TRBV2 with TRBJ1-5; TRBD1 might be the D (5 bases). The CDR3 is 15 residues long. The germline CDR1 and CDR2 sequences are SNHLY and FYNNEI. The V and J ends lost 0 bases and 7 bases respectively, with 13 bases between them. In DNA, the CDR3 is TGTGCCAGCAGTGAAGCGCTTCGGGGGTTCCAGCCCCAGCATTTT. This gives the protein CASSEALRGFQPQHF.

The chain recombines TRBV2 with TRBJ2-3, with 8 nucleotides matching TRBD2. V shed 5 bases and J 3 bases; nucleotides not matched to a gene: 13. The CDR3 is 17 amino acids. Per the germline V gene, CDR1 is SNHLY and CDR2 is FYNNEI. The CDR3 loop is CASSPQKREYGTDTQYF. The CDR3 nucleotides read TGTGCCAGCAGTCCGCAGAAGCGGGAGTATGGGACAGATACGCAGTATTTT.

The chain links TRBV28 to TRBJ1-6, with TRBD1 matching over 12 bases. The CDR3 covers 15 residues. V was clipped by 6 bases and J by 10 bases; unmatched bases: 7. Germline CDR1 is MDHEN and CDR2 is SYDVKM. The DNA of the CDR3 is TGTGCCAGCAGCAGAGGGACAGGGGGCGGGTCACCCCTCCACTTT. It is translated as CASSRGTGGGSPLHF.

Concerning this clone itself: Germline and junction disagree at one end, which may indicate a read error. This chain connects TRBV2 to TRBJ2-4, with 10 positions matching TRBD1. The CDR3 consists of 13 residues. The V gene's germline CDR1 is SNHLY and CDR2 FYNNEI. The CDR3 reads CASRAAMTGGKHF. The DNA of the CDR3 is TGTGCCAGCAGGGCCGCTATGACAGGGGGCAAGCACTTC.

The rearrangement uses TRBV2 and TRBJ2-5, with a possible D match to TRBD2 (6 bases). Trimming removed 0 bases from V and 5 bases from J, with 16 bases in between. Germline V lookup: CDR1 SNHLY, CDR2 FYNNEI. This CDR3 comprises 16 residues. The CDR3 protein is CASSEARAVGRETQYF. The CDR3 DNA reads TGTGCCAGCAGTGAAGCGCGAGCGGTAGGGAGGGAGACCCAGTACTTC.

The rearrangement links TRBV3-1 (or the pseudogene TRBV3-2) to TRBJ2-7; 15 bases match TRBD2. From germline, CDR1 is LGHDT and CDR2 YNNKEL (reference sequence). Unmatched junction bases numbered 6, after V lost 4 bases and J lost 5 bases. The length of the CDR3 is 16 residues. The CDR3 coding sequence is TGTGCCAGCAGCCTAGGGACTAGCGGGAGGTACCACGAGCAGTACTTC. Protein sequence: CASSLGTSGRYHEQYF.

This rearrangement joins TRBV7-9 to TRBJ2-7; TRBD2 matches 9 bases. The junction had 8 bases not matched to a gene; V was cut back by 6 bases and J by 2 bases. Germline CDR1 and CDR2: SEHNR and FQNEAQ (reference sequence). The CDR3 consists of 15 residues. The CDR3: CASRAAGGRAYEQYF. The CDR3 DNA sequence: TGTGCCAGCAGGGCAGCCGGCGGGAGGGCCTACGAGCAGTACTTC.

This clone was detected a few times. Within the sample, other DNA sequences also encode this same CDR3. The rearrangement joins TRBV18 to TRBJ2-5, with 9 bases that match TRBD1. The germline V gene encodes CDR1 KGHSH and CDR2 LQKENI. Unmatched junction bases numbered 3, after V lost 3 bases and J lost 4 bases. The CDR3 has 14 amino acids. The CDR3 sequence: CASSPTGGAETQYF. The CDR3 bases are TGTGCCAGCTCACCTACAGGGGGCGCAGAGACCCAGTACTTC.

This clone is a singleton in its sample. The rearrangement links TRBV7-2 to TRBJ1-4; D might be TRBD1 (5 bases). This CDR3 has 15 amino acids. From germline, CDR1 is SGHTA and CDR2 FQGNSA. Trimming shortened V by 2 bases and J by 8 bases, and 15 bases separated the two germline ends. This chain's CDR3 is CASSLTPIPGEKLFF. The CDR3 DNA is TGTGCCAGCAGCTTAACCCCTATCCCAGGGGAAAAACTGTTTTTT.

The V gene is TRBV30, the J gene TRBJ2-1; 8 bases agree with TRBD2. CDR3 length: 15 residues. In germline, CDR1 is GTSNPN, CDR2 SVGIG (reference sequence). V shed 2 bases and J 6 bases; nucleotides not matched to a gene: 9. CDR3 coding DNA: TGTGCCTGGAGTAGTTTTCCGAGCGGGGGCAATGAGCAGTTCTTC. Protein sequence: CAWSSFPSGGNEQFF.

The CDR3 coding sequence is TGTGCCAGCTCACGGGGGACGGACAGCACTGAAGCTTTCTTT. This codes for CASSRGTDSTEAFF. The chain uses TRBV18 and TRBJ1-1, with a tentative D call TRBD1 (6 bases). This CDR3 has 14 amino acids. Trimming took 4 bases from V and 4 from J, leaving 13 bases between them. In germline, CDR1 is KGHSH, CDR2 LQKENI. Drawing the rest from reference TRBV18 and TRBJ1-1, the complete variable domain is NAGVMQNPRHLVRRRGQEARLRCSPMKGHSHVYWYRQLPEEGLKFMVYLQKENIIDESGMPKERFSAEFPKEGPSILRIQQVVRGDSAAYFCASSRGTDSTEAFFGQGTRLTVV.

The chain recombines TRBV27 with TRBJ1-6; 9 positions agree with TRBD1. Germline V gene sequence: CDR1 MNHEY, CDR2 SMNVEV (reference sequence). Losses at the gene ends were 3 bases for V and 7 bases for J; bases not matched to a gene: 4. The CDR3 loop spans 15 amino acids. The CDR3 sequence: CASSFGDRDNSPLHF. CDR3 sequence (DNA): TGTGCCAGCAGTTTTGGGGACAGGGACAATTCACCCCTCCACTTT.

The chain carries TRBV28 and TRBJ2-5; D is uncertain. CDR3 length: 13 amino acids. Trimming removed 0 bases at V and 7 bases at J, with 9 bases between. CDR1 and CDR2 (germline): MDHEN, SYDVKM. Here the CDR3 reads CASSLWAVRTQYF. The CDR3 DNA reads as TGTGCCAGCAGTTTATGGGCGGTCCGGACCCAGTACTTC.

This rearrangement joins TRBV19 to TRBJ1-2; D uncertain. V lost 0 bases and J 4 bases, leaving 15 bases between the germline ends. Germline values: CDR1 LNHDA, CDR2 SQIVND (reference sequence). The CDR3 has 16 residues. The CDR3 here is CASSIDLSAYRYGYTF. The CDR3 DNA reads TGTGCCAGTAGTATAGATCTAAGTGCCTACCGCTATGGCTACACCTTC.

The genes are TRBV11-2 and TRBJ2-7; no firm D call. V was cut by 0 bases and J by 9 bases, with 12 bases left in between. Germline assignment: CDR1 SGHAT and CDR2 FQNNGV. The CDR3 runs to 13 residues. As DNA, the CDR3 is TGTGCCAGCAGCTTAGATAGGCTGAGGATGCAGTACTTC. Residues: CASSLDRLRMQYF.

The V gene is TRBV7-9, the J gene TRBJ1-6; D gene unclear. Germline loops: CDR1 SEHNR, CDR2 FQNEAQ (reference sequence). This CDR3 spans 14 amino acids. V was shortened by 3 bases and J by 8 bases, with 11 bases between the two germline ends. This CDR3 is CASSLAAGYSPLHF. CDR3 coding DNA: TGTGCCAGCAGCTTGGCCGCGGGATATTCACCCCTCCACTTT.

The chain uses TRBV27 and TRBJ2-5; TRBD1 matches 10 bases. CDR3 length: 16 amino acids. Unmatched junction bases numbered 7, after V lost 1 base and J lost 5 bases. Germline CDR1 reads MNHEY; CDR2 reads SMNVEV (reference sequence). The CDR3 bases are TGTGCCAGCAGTTTATATGGGACAGGGGAAGGGGAGACCCAGTACTTC. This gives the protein CASSLYGTGEGETQYF.

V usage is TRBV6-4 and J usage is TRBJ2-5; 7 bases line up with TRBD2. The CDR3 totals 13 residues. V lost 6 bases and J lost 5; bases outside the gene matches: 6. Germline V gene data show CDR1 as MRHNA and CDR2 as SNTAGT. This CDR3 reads CASSRGEGETQYF. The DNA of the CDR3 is TGTGCCAGCAGCCGAGGGGAGGGGGAGACCCAGTACTTC.

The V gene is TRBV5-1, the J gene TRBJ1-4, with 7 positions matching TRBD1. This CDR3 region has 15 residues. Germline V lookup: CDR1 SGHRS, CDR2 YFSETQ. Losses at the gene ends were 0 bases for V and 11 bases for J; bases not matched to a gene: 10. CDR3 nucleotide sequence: TGCGCCAGCAGCTTGGAGGGACAGCCGGGTCGGAAACTGTTTTTT. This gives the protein CASSLEGQPGRKLFF.

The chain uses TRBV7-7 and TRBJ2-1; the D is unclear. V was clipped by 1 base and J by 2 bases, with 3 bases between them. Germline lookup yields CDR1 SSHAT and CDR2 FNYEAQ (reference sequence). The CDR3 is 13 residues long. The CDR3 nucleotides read TGTGCCAGCAGCTTAGGTACCTACAATGAGCAGTTCTTC. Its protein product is CASSLGTYNEQFF.

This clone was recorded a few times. CDR3 residues: CASRTRAGENSPLHF. The CDR3 region has the DNA TGTGCCAGCCGTACCCGGGCAGGGGAGAATTCACCCCTCCACTTT. This chain links TRBV6-4 with TRBJ1-6, with D possibly TRBD1 on 6 matching bases. This CDR3 is built from 15 residues. The germline gives CDR1 MRHNA, CDR2 SNTAGT. V was pared by 8 bases and J by 7 bases, with 18 bases between.

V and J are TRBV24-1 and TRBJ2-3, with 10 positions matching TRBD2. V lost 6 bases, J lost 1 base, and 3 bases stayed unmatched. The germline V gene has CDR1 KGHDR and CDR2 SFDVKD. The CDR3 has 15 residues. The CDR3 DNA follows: TGTGCCACCAGTTCTAGCGGGGGTGGCACAGATACGCAGTATTTT. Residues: CATSSSGGGTDTQYF.

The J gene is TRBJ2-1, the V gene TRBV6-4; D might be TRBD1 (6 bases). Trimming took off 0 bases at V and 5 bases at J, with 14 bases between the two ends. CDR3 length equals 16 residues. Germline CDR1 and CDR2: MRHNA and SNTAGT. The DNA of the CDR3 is TGTGCCAGCAGTGACTCTGGCAGGGGTACGGACAATGAGCAGTTCTTC. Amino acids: CASSDSGRGTDNEQFF.

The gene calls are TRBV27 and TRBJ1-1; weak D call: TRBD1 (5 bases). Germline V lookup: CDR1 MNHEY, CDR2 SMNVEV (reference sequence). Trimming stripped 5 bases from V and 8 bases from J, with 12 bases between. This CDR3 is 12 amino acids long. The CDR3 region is CASSTLGREAFF. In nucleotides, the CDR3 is TGTGCCAGCAGTACCCTGGGGCGAGAAGCTTTCTTT.

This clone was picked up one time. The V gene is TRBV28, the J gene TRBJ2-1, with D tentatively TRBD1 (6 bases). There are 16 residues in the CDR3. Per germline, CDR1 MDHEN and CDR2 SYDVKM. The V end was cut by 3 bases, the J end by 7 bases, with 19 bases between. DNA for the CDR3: TGTGCCAGCAGTTTTGCCCGGCAGGGGAGTAAGAATGAGCAGTTCTTC. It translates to CASSFARQGSKNEQFF.